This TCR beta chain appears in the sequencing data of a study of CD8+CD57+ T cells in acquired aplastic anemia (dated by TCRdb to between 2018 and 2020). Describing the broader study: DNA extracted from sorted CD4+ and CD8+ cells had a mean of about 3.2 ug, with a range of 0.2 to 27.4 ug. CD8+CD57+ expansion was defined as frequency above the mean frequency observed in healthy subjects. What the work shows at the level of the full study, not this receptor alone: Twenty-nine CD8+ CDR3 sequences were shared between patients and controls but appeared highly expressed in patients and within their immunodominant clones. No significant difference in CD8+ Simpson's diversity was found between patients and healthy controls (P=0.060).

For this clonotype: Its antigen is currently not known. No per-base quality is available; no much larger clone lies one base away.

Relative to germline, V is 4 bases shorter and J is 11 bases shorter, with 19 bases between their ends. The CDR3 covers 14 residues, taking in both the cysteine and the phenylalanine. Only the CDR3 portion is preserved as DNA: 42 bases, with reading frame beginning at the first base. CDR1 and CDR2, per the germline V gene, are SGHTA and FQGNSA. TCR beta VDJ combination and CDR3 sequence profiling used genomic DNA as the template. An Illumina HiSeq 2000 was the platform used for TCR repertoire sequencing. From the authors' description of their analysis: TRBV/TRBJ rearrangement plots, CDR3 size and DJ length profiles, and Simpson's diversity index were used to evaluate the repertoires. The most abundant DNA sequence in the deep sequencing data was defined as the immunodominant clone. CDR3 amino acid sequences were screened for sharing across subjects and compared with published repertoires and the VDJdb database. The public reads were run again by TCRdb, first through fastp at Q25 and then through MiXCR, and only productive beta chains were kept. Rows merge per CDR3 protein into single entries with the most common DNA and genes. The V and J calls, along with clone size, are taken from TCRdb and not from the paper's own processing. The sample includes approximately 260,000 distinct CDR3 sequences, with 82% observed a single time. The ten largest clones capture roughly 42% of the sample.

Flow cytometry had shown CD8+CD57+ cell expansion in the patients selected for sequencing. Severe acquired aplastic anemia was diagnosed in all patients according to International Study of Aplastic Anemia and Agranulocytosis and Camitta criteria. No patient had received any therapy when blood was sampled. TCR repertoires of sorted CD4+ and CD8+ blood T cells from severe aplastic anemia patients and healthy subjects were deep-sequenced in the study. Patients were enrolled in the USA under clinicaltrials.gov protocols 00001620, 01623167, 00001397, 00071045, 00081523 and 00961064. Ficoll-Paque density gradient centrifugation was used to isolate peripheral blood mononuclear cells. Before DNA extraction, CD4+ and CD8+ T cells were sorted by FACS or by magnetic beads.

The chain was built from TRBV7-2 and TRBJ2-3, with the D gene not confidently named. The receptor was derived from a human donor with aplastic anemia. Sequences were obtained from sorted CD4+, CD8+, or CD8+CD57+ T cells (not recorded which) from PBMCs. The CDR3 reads CASSYAEGPDEQYF. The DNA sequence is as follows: TGTGCCAGCAGCTATGCGGAAGGTCCCGATGAGCAGTATTTT. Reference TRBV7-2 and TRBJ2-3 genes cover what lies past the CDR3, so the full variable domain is GAGVSQSPSNKVTEKGKDVELRCDPISGHTALYWYRQSLGQGLEFLIYFQGNSAPDKSGLPSDRFSAERTGGSVSTLTIQRTQQEDSAVYLCASSYAEGPDEQYFGPGTRLTVL.